These 14 T cell receptor beta chains were sequenced from one sample in a study of CD8 T cells in Susac syndrome. cDNA came from roughly 0.53 to 1 ug RNA primed by random hexamers. TCRdb called the immunoSEQ multiplex PCR reads again in MiXCR, with one record for every CDR3 protein. In the table there are about 240,000 distinct CDR3 sequences, 90% to 96% of which are singletons. The sample consisted of CD4+ T cells from PBMCs. These receptors all stem from a human donor with Susac syndrome.

This clonotype was detected only once. The rearrangement uses TRBV6-5 and TRBJ2-5; TRBD2 might be the D (6 bases). Trimming took off 3 bases at V and 1 base at J, with 18 bases between the two ends. Germline CDR1 and CDR2: MNHEY and SVGAGI. This CDR3 comprises 17 residues. CDR3 sequence (DNA): TGTGCCAGCAGTTATCGGGTAGCGGTGGGGTCCCAAGAGACCCAGTACTTC. Protein sequence: CASSYRVAVGSQETQYF.

The J gene is TRBJ2-7, the V gene TRBV29-1, with a tentative D call TRBD1 (5 bases). Looked up from germline, CDR1 is SQVTM and CDR2 is ANQGSEA. The V and J ends lost 7 bases and 0 bases respectively, with 10 bases between them. The CDR3 covers 12 residues. Here the CDR3 reads CSASTDSYEQYF. CDR3 nucleotides: TGCAGCGCCTCGACAGACTCCTACGAGCAGTACTTC.

The CDR3 region has the DNA TGTGCCAGCAGTTTAGCGGGGACCTACGAGCAGTACTTC. This encodes CASSLAGTYEQYF. This chain uses TRBV2 with TRBJ2-7; 8 bases line up with TRBD2. This CDR3 comprises 13 residues. The germline V gene encodes CDR1 SNHLY and CDR2 FYNNEI. Trimming at V came to 5 bases and at J to 2 bases, leaving 2 bases not matched to a gene.

This sequence joins TRBV28 and TRBJ1-4; 8 positions match TRBD1. The V segment lost 5 bases and the J segment 6 bases; nucleotides outside the gene matches: 8. CDR3 length equals 15 residues. The germline CDR1 and CDR2 sequences are MDHEN and SYDVKM. Here the CDR3 reads CASSETGGVDEKLFF. In nucleotides, the CDR3 is TGTGCCAGCAGTGAAACAGGGGGGGTAGATGAAAAACTGTTTTTT.

The V gene is TRBV6-5, the J gene TRBJ2-4; TRBD1 aligns across 10 bases. The CDR3 contains 15 residues. V was pared by 0 bases and J by 8 bases, with 4 bases of the junction left unmatched. Germline V gene lookup returns CDR1 MNHEY and CDR2 SVGAGI. The CDR3 loop reads CASSYSGTGEDIQYF. As DNA, the CDR3 is TGTGCCAGCAGTTACTCGGGGACAGGGGAGGACATTCAGTACTTC.

The chain employs TRBV7-6 and TRBJ2-5; D is ambiguous. Germline lookup yields CDR1 SGHVS and CDR2 FNYEAQ. The CDR3 contains 14 residues. The germline V and J ends were trimmed by 4 bases and 1 base, with 10 bases remaining between them. The DNA of the CDR3 is TGTGCCAGCAGCTCCTACATGGGCCAAGAGACCCAGTACTTC. Translated, it gives CASSSYMGQETQYF. The whole variable domain, remainder taken from reference TRBV7-6 and TRBJ2-5, is GAGVSQSPRYKVTKRGQDVALRCDPISGHVSLYWYRQALGQGPEFLTYFNYEAQQDKSGLPNDRFSAERPEGSISTLTIQRTEQRDSAMYRCASSSYMGQETQYFGPGTRLLVL.

J is TRBJ1-3 and V is TRBV5-1; 11 bases line up with TRBD1. The CDR3 runs 16 residues. J lost 4 bases, V lost 3 bases, and 6 bases had no gene match. Germline-derived CDR1 and CDR2 are SGHRS and YFSETQ. The CDR3 region has the DNA TGCGCCAGCAGCTCCGGACAGGGGGCGGAAGGAAACACCATATATTTT. It translates to CASSSGQGAEGNTIYF.

The genes are TRBV10-2 and TRBJ1-2; TRBD1 matches at 9 bases. The CDR3 extends over 14 amino acids. Germline CDR1 WSHSY, CDR2 SAAADI. V lost 6 bases and J lost 2; bases outside the gene matches: 4. CDR3 loop: CASRTGGRNYGYTF. In DNA, the CDR3 is TGCGCCAGCAGAACAGGGGGCAGAAACTATGGCTACACCTTC.

The V gene is TRBV12-3 or TRBV12-4, the J gene TRBJ1-1; D is undetermined. The CDR3 is 13 amino acids. The V gene lost 7 bases and the J gene lost 6 bases, with 15 bases spanning the gap. For the CDR3, the DNA is TGTGCCAGCACCCCTTTAGAGGCCGCTGAAGCTTTCTTT. This codes for CASTPLEAAEAFF.

The chain uses TRBV6-5 and TRBJ1-1; D gene unclear. Between the trimmed V and J ends, which lost 3 bases and 0 bases, there was a span of 8 bases. The CDR3 spans 14 residues. Germline-derived CDR1 and CDR2 are MNHEY and SVGAGI. CDR3: CASSYRAVNTEAFF. The CDR3 DNA sequence: TGTGCCAGCAGTTATCGGGCCGTGAACACTGAAGCTTTCTTT.

The J gene is TRBJ2-5, the V gene TRBV20-1; perhaps TRBD2 as D (5 bases). With 0 bases removed from V and 3 bases from J, the gap between germline ends came to 17 bases. The CDR3 runs 16 residues. Germline CDR1 DFQATT, CDR2 SNEGSKA (reference sequence). CDR3 in DNA: TGCAGTGCTAGAGATCCGGTGGTAGCGCCCAAAGAGACCCAGTACTTC. Protein sequence: CSARDPVVAPKETQYF.

This clonotype has more than one count but fewer than ten. The rearrangement joins TRBV6-5 to TRBJ2-6; D may be TRBD1 or TRBD2 (5 bases each). CDR1 MNHEY and CDR2 SVGAGI come from the germline V gene. This CDR3 is 14 amino acids long. V was cut by 5 bases and J by 2 bases, with 7 bases left in between. Here the CDR3 DNA reads TGTGCCAGCAGTCGAGGGGCTGGGGCCAACGTCCTGACTTTC. Translating gives CASSRGAGANVLTF.

V is TRBV20-1 and J is TRBJ1-1; unclear D gene. This CDR3 has 16 residues. From germline, CDR1 is DFQATT and CDR2 SNEGSKA (reference sequence). V lost 0 bases, J lost 1 base, and 15 bases lay in between. The CDR3, as DNA: TGCAGTGCTAGAGATGGCCCCGGAAGGGCGAACACTGAAGCTTTCTTT. Protein product: CSARDGPGRANTEAFF.

CDR3 residues: CSVDAEDTQYF. CDR3 bases: TGCAGCGTTGATGCGGAAGATACGCAGTATTTT. The chain couples TRBV29-1 to TRBJ2-3; D call uncertain. The V gene lost 3 bases and the J gene lost 5 bases, with 6 bases spanning the gap. CDR1 SQVTM and CDR2 ANQGSEA come from the germline V gene. CDR3 size: 11 residues.